Listed below are T cell receptor beta chains from one sample, sequenced in a study of cytomegalovirus exposure and HLA in healthy donors. Sequencing used immunoSEQ multiplex PCR; TCRdb keeps in-frame clones, though not all of them. The data show 160,000 or so clones, with about four fifths seen just once and about 4% held by the top ten. Sequences were obtained from PBMCs. Every receptor here comes from a man aged 45 to 65 in good health and CMV-seropositive. CDR3s include the opening cysteine and the closing phenylalanine or tryptophan. Fields, in order: CDR3 DNA, CDR3 protein, clone size, D gene, V gene, J gene. D genes are given only for firm matches. Clone size is not always given. Where it is, it says once, few, many or a class for expanded clones.

TGTGCCAGCAGCCCAGGACAGAACTATGGCTACACCTTC	CASSPGQNYGYTF	NA	NA	TRBV6-6	TRBJ1-2
TGTGCCAGCAGCGCAACACTAAACACCGGGGAGCTGTTTTTT	CASSATLNTGELFF	once	NA	TRBV7-3	TRBJ2-2
TGCGCCAGCAGCCAAGGGGGTAGCGGAGAAGAGACCCAGTACTTC	CASSQGGSGEETQYF	NA	NA	TRBV4-1	TRBJ2-5
TGTGCCAGCAGCTCCCAAGCGGGAGTGGTAGATACGCAGTATTTT	CASSSQAGVVDTQYF	NA	TRBD2	TRBV7-9	TRBJ2-3
TGTGCCACCTCCGTCAGGGAAACAGATACGCAGTATTTT	CATSVRETDTQYF	NA	NA	TRBV6-5	TRBJ2-3
TGTGCCAGCAGACTAGCGGGAGATGCCTACAATGAGCAGTTCTTC	CASRLAGDAYNEQFF	NA	TRBD2	TRBV27	TRBJ2-1
TGTGCCAGTAGTACAGGACAGGGGGCTAACTATGGCTACACCTTC	CASSTGQGANYGYTF	NA	TRBD1	TRBV19	TRBJ1-2
TGCGCCAGCAGCCAAGACTTAATGACTGAAGCTTTCTTT	CASSQDLMTEAFF	NA	NA	TRBV4-3	TRBJ1-1
TGTGCCAGCAGCTTCCCGGGACTAGGGGATACGCAGTATTTT	CASSFPGLGDTQYF	NA	TRBD2	TRBV7-9	TRBJ2-3
TGTGCCAGCAGATACGGGGGGGATACCGACGAGCAGTACTTC	CASRYGGDTDEQYF	NA	TRBD2	TRBV4-2	TRBJ2-7
TGTGCCAGCAGCGTTAGAGGGGGGGGTATCGATGAGCAGTTCTTC	CASSVRGGGIDEQFF	NA	NA	TRBV9	TRBJ2-1
TGTGCCAGTAGTTTCGAGGCCGATCTCTATAGCAATCAGCCCCAGCATTTT	CASSFEADLYSNQPQHF	NA	NA	TRBV19	TRBJ1-5
TGTGCCTGGAGTGACGGGGGGGGAAATTCACCCCTCCACTTT	CAWSDGGGNSPLHF	NA	NA	TRBV30	TRBJ1-6
TGTGCCAGCAGTGACTCTCCAGGGGGCAAAGCTTTCTTT	CASSDSPGGKAFF	NA	TRBD1	TRBV6-4	TRBJ1-1
TGTGCCAGCCCCAGGGGCGATCGGACTGAAGCTTTCTTT	CASPRGDRTEAFF	NA	NA	TRBV6-1	TRBJ1-1
TGTGCCAGCAGTTCCGGACAGGGGCCAGGGACCCAGTACTTC	CASSSGQGPGTQYF	NA	TRBD1	TRBV27	TRBJ2-5
TGTGCCAGCAGGGGGGGGGCCGCCCAAGAGACCCAGTACTTC	CASRGGAAQETQYF	NA	NA	TRBV28	TRBJ2-5
TGCGCCAGCAGCTTGTGGGGCTTAGCCTACGAGCAGTACTTC	CASSLWGLAYEQYF	NA	NA	TRBV5-1	TRBJ2-7
TGTGCCAGCAGCTTAGAGGGGGCGCAATCACCCCTCCACTTT	CASSLEGAQSPLHF	NA	TRBD1	TRBV7-2	TRBJ1-6
TGTGCCAGCAGCTGGGGGACAGGGGGCAGTGGCTCACCCCTCCACTTT	CASSWGTGGSGSPLHF	NA	TRBD1	TRBV5-5	TRBJ1-6
TGTGCCAGCAGCGCACTAGCGGGCTCCACCGGGGAGCTGTTTTTT	CASSALAGSTGELFF	NA	TRBD2	TRBV6-6	TRBJ2-2
TGTGCCAGCAGCCAAGAGGGGACAAGAAATGTACAAGAGACCCAGTACTTC	CASSQEGTRNVQETQYF	NA	NA	TRBV4-2	TRBJ2-5
TGTGCCAGCAGTACGCAGAGGGATTCTAACTATGGCTACACCTTC	CASSTQRDSNYGYTF	NA	NA	TRBV28	TRBJ1-2
TGTGCCAGCAGCCCCCAACTCCGGGACGAGCAGTACTTC	CASSPQLRDEQYF	NA	NA	TRBV7-6	TRBJ2-7
TGTGCCAGCAGTTTGGACAGGAGCTATGGCTACACCTTC	CASSLDRSYGYTF	NA	TRBD1	TRBV27	TRBJ1-2
TGTGCCTGGAGGGGGCTCTCAGAGACCCAGTACTTC	CAWRGLSETQYF	NA	NA	TRBV30	TRBJ2-5
TGTGCCAGCAGACTAAATACCACGGACAGGGACTGGATATGCAATCAGCCCCAGCATTTT	CASRLNTTDRDWICNQPQHF	NA	TRBD1	TRBV11-3	TRBJ1-5
TGTGCCAGCAGCTTAAACCCGGGAGAGAATGCTGGCTACACCTTC	CASSLNPGENAGYTF	NA	NA	TRBV7-2	TRBJ1-2
TGTGCCAGCAGCTTGGATAGGGGGCATGGCACTGAAGCTTTCTTT	CASSLDRGHGTEAFF	NA	TRBD1	TRBV5-5	TRBJ1-1
TGTGCCAGCAGCTCCCTCGGGGGGGCAGGGAACATTCAGTACTTC	CASSSLGGAGNIQYF	NA	TRBD2	TRBV7-2	TRBJ2-4
TGTGCCAGCGGGGGACAGGGGGGGTTTGGCTACACCTTC	CASGGQGGFGYTF	once	TRBD1	TRBV2	TRBJ1-2
TGTGCCAGCAGCTTCCACCGGACTAGTTTGACCTACGAGCAGTACTTC	CASSFHRTSLTYEQYF	NA	TRBD2	TRBV7-2	TRBJ2-7
TGTGCCAGAAGCTTGGCTAGCGGGTACCAAGAGACCCAGTACTTC	CARSLASGYQETQYF	NA	TRBD2	TRBV5-3	TRBJ2-5
TGTGCCTGGAGTCCGGGACAGTCACGCGCGAGGGAGACCCAGTACTTC	CAWSPGQSRARETQYF	NA	TRBD1	TRBV30	TRBJ2-5
TGTGCCAGCAGCAGCTCCGTCAGGGACTACGAGCAGTACTTC	CASSSSVRDYEQYF	NA	NA	TRBV9	TRBJ2-7
TGTGCCAGCAGTCCCACCAGATCTCTAGCGGGGGGGTTTATCTATGAGCAGTTCTTC	CASSPTRSLAGGFIYEQFF	NA	TRBD2	TRBV28	TRBJ2-1
TGTGCCAGCAGCTTCTCCGGGAGCTCCGATGGCTACACCTTC	CASSFSGSSDGYTF	NA	NA	TRBV7-2	TRBJ1-2
TGTGCCAGCAGCTTTAGTAAAAATGAGCAGTTCTTC	CASSFSKNEQFF	NA	NA	TRBV5-8	TRBJ2-1
TGTGCCAGCAGTTCCCAGGGGGACGAGCAGTACTTC	CASSSQGDEQYF	NA	TRBD1	TRBV6-5	TRBJ2-7
TGTGCCAGCAGCGATCGAGGGGGAGAGACCCAGTACTTC	CASSDRGGETQYF	once	NA	TRBV2	TRBJ2-5
TGTGCCAGCGGCGGGGGGGGCGAGCAGTACTTC	CASGGGGEQYF	NA	TRBD2	TRBV6-1	TRBJ2-7
TGTGCCAGCAGCTTCGGGACAGGGGGAGAAGCTTTCTTT	CASSFGTGGEAFF	NA	TRBD1	TRBV7-9	TRBJ1-1
TGTGCCAGTAGTATAGTACAGAGCAATCAGCCCCAGCATTTT	CASSIVQSNQPQHF	NA	NA	TRBV19	TRBJ1-5
TGTTCCAGCAGCTTACTGGCAGGGGATGAAAAACTGTTTTTT	CSSSLLAGDEKLFF	NA	NA	TRBV7-9	TRBJ1-4
TGTGCCAGCAGCGTAGGGACTGCAAGGTCCGATGAGCAGTTCTTC	CASSVGTARSDEQFF	few	NA	TRBV9	TRBJ2-1
TGTGCCAGCAGCCAAGAATTAAGGGTTCCGGGACTAGCGGGTGGGGCCGGGGAGCTGTTTTTT	CASSQELRVPGLAGGAGELFF	few	TRBD2	TRBV4-2	TRBJ2-2
TGTGCCAGCAGCGTAGCTTCTAGCGGGGGGGCAGATACGCAGTATTTT	CASSVASSGGADTQYF	NA	TRBD2	TRBV9	TRBJ2-3
TGTGCCAGCAGGCCCAGGGGAGCCTACGAGCAGTACTTC	CASRPRGAYEQYF	NA	NA	TRBV2	TRBJ2-7
TGTGCCACCAGCAGAGATGGCCGGGTTGGGTCGGATACGCAGTATTTT	CATSRDGRVGSDTQYF	NA	NA	TRBV15	TRBJ2-3
TGTGCCTGGAACTCCGGGACAGGAGTTTCGCCCCTCCACTTT	CAWNSGTGVSPLHF	NA	TRBD1	TRBV30	TRBJ1-6
TGTGCCAGCAGTTACTCCCGCGGGGGAGGCTACGAGCAGTACTTC	CASSYSRGGGYEQYF	NA	TRBD2	TRBV6-5	TRBJ2-7
TGTGCCAGCAGAGATGGACAGACGAACACCGGGGAGCTGTTTTTT	CASRDGQTNTGELFF	NA	NA	TRBV7-9	TRBJ2-2
TGTGCCAGCAGTTTTAGACAGGCCCCCGATCAGCCCCAGCATTTT	CASSFRQAPDQPQHF	NA	NA	TRBV27	TRBJ1-5
TGTGCCAGCAGTTTATATAGGGGGCCTATGAACACTGAAGCTTTCTTT	CASSLYRGPMNTEAFF	NA	TRBD1	TRBV27	TRBJ1-1
TGTGCCAGCAGCCCCTCCGGACAGACTAATGAAAAACTGTTTTTT	CASSPSGQTNEKLFF	NA	NA	TRBV6-1	TRBJ1-4
TGCGCCAGCAATTCGGCAGGGGGAAGCACCGGGGAGCTGTTTTTT	CASNSAGGSTGELFF	NA	TRBD1	TRBV5-1	TRBJ2-2
TGTGCCAGCAGCTTCACAGGGGAGGAGCAGTTCTTC	CASSFTGEEQFF	NA	TRBD1	TRBV5-4	TRBJ2-1